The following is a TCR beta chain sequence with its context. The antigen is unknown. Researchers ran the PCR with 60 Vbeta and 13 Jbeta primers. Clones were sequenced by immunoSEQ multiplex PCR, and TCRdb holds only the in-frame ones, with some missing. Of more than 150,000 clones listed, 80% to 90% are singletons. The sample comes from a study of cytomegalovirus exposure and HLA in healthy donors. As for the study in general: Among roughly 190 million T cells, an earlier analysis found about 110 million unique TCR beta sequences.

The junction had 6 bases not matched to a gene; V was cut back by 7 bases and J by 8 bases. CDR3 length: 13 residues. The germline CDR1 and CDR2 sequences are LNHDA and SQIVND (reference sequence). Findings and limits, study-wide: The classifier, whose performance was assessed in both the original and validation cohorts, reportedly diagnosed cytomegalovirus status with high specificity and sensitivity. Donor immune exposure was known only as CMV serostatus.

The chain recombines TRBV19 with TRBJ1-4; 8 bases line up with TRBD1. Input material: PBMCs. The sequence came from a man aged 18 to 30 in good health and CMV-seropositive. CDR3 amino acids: CASNQGAGEKLFF. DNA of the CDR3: TGTGCCAGTAATCAGGGGGCTGGAGAAAAACTGTTTTTT.